The next 23 T cell receptor beta chains were all read from a single sample in a study of blood T cell repertoires in COVID-19. TCRdb's table, derived via immunoSEQ multiplex PCR, lists solely in-frame clones and lacks some. The profile shows some 90,000 clones, roughly 80% of them singletons. Material: peripheral blood. The receptors were gathered from a man in his sixties or seventies with active or convalescent COVID-19.

The chain links TRBV28 to TRBJ1-2; 10 nucleotides align to TRBD1. The V gene end was trimmed by 8 bases and the J gene end by 1 base; junction bases not matched to a gene: 1. The CDR3 contains 13 residues. The V gene's germline CDR1 is MDHEN and CDR2 SYDVKM. Here the CDR3 DNA reads TGTGCCAGCGGGACAGGGGTTAACTATGGCTACACCTTC. Translation gives CASGTGVNYGYTF.

CDR3 region: CASSIDRAGYGYTF. For the CDR3, the DNA is TGTGCCAGCAGCATAGACAGGGCTGGCTATGGCTACACCTTC. V gene TRBV27 combines with J gene TRBJ1-2; 7 bases agree with TRBD1. The germline V gene encodes CDR1 MNHEY and CDR2 SMNVEV (reference sequence). The CDR3 is 14 residues long. The trim removed 6 bases at V and 4 bases at J, leaving 8 bases unmatched.

The rearrangement joins TRBV20-1 to TRBJ2-7, with D possibly matching TRBD2 (5 bases). The V gene lost 6 bases and the J gene lost 5 bases, with 11 bases spanning the gap. Per germline, CDR1 DFQATT and CDR2 SNEGSKA (reference sequence). CDR3 length: 11 amino acids. CDR3 sequence reads: CSAMRENEQYF. The CDR3 nucleotides read TGCAGTGCAATGAGGGAGAACGAGCAGTACTTC.

The chain employs TRBV6-5 and TRBJ2-7; D may be TRBD2 (5 bases). This CDR3 has 15 amino acids. Trimming pared 6 bases from V and 0 bases from J, leaving 15 bases between. Germline CDR1 MNHEY, CDR2 SVGAGI. The DNA for the CDR3 is TGTGCCAGCAGGGACCTTGGAGGTCCCTCCTACGAGCAGTACTTC. Translated, it gives CASRDLGGPSYEQYF.

This clone was counted many times. The rearrangement joins TRBV5-1 to TRBJ1-1, with a weak D call TRBD1 (6 bases). This CDR3 spans 15 amino acids. The V end lost 4 bases, the J end lost 5 bases, and 18 bases lay between the germline ends. The germline V gene has CDR1 SGHRS and CDR2 YFSETQ. The CDR3 DNA reads as TGCGCCAGCAGCCCTCTCCAGGGGACCAGGACTGAAGCTTTCTTT. The encoded protein is CASSPLQGTRTEAFF.

The chain uses TRBV5-4 and TRBJ2-1; 9 nucleotides align to TRBD2. The CDR3 sequence is 15 residues long. J lost 6 bases, V lost 3 bases, and 7 bases had no gene match. In germline, CDR1 is SGHNT, CDR2 YYREEE (reference sequence). CDR3 sequence (DNA): TGTGCCAGCAGCTCAATAGCGGGGGCCTCCAATGAGCAGTTCTTC. Its protein product is CASSSIAGASNEQFF.

The chain links TRBV6-5 to TRBJ1-1, with no clear D. Germline assignment: CDR1 MNHEY and CDR2 SVGAGI. The V end lost 6 bases, the J end lost 0 bases, and 11 bases lay between the germline ends. The CDR3 has 14 amino acids. CDR3 bases: TGTGCCAGCAGCCGCCGGGATTTGAACACTGAAGCTTTCTTT. The encoded protein is CASSRRDLNTEAFF.

J is TRBJ1-2 and V is TRBV23-1; TRBD1 aligns across 9 bases. TRBV23-1 is reported as an ORF; its role is uncertain. There are 15 residues in the CDR3. V was pared by 6 bases and J by 5 bases, with 10 bases of the junction left unmatched. CDR3 bases: TGCGCCAGCAGCCGAACAGGGGGCATCCAATATGGCTACACCTTC. It encodes CASSRTGGIQYGYTF.

This clone is a singleton in its sample. This chain joins TRBV24-1 and TRBJ2-3; tentatively, D is TRBD1 (5 bases). V shed 5 bases and J shed 4 bases, with 18 bases lying between them. The CDR3 is made up of 16 amino acids. Germline V gives CDR1 KGHDR, CDR2 SFDVKD. The CDR3: CATSGGRTGRADTQYF. DNA of the CDR3: TGTGCCACCAGTGGGGGCAGGACGGGTCGCGCAGATACGCAGTATTTT.

The chain combines TRBV11-2 with TRBJ2-1; D is ambiguous. The V gene lost 5 bases and the J gene lost 9 bases, with 23 bases spanning the gap. Per germline, CDR1 SGHAT and CDR2 FQNNGV. The CDR3 loop spans 16 amino acids. The CDR3 loop reads CASSPHARYSLGEQFF. As DNA, the CDR3 is TGTGCCAGCAGCCCCCACGCTCGCTACTCCCTCGGTGAGCAGTTCTTC.

Here the CDR3 reads CASSLGQGRGSEQFF. CDR3 bases: TGTGCCAGCAGCTTAGGACAGGGGCGCGGTAGTGAGCAGTTCTTC. The genes are TRBV11-1 and TRBJ2-1; 8 bases match TRBD1. Per the germline V gene, CDR1 is SGHAT and CDR2 is FQDESV (reference sequence). After removal of 1 base from V and 9 bases from J, the junction contained 8 bases not matched to a gene. There are 15 residues in the CDR3.

V is TRBV19 and J is TRBJ2-7, with a possible D match to TRBD1 (5 bases). CDR1 LNHDA and CDR2 SQIVND come from the germline V gene (reference sequence). The CDR3 loop spans 13 amino acids. Trimming removed 4 bases from V and 1 base from J, with 8 bases in between. The CDR3 nucleotides read TGTGCCAGTAGTAAGACAGTTTCCTACGAGCAGTACTTC. Its protein product is CASSKTVSYEQYF.

The chain recombines TRBV7-6 with TRBJ1-6, with D possibly TRBD1 on 6 matching bases. Trimming stripped 5 bases from V and 7 bases from J, with 15 bases between. This CDR3 is 15 amino acids long. Germline loops: CDR1 SGHVS, CDR2 FNYEAQ. CDR3 sequence: CASSASWQGNSPLHF. DNA of the CDR3: TGTGCCAGCAGCGCCTCGTGGCAGGGGAATTCACCCCTCCACTTT. The whole variable domain, remainder taken from reference TRBV7-6 and TRBJ1-6, is GAGVSQSPRYKVTKRGQDVALRCDPISGHVSLYWYRQALGQGPEFLTYFNYEAQQDKSGLPNDRFSAERPEGSISTLTIQRTEQRDSAMYRCASSASWQGNSPLHFGNGTRLTVT.

CDR3 sequence reads: CATKTPSLHGYTF. CDR3 DNA sequence: TGTGCCACCAAAACACCTTCCCTGCATGGCTACACCTTC. The chain is built from TRBV6-5 and TRBJ1-2, with unresolved D. CDR1 is MNHEY, CDR2 SVGAGI, per germline. With 10 bases removed from V and 6 bases from J, the gap between germline ends came to 18 bases. CDR3 length: 13 residues.

This rearrangement joins TRBV7-8 to TRBJ2-3, with TRBD2 as a possible D gene (7 bases). With 4 bases removed from V and 1 base from J, the gap between germline ends came to 15 bases. CDR3 length: 16 residues. Germline loops: CDR1 SGHVS, CDR2 FQNEAQ. CDR3 bases: TGTGCCAGCAGCTCGATACAGGGAGGGGGCACAGATACGCAGTATTTT. It codes for CASSSIQGGGTDTQYF.

The V and J genes are TRBV9 and TRBJ2-3; 7 nucleotides line up with TRBD1. Germline values: CDR1 SGDLS, CDR2 YYNGEE. This CDR3 has 15 amino acids. Trimming cost V 0 bases and J 3 bases; bases outside gene matches: 4. CDR3 sequence reads: CASSVGGQSTDTQYF. In nucleotides, the CDR3 is TGTGCCAGCAGCGTAGGGGGACAGAGTACAGATACGCAGTATTTT.

A few counts support this clone. The chain joins TRBV29-1 to TRBJ1-3; no definite D call. V dropped 7 bases and J dropped 2 bases, with 9 bases sitting between them. The CDR3 is made up of 12 amino acids. Germline loops: CDR1 SQVTM, CDR2 ANQGSEA. The CDR3 spells CSAGSAGNTIYF. CDR3 sequence (DNA): TGCAGCGCGGGGAGCGCTGGAAACACCATATATTTT.

V and J are TRBV7-2 and TRBJ2-5; TRBD2 is a possible D gene (5 bases). Per the germline V gene, CDR1 is SGHTA and CDR2 is FQGNSA. Trimming cost V 4 bases and J 5 bases, with 14 bases left between them. The CDR3 is 14 residues long. The CDR3 loop is CASSSISRGETQYF. CDR3 nucleotide sequence: TGTGCCAGCAGCTCGATTTCTCGCGGGGAGACCCAGTACTTC.

This chain uses TRBV19 with TRBJ2-1; tentatively, D is TRBD2 (5 bases). This CDR3 has 14 residues. Germline CDR1 and CDR2: LNHDA and SQIVND (reference sequence). Trimming removed 5 bases at V and 3 bases at J, with 11 bases between. The CDR3: CASSAARDYNEQFF. DNA of the CDR3: TGTGCCAGTAGTGCCGCCCGGGACTACAATGAGCAGTTCTTC.

The CDR3 nucleotides are TGTGCCAGCAGCCCGACTAGCGGGGGGGCCTACAATGAGCAGTTCTTC. The encoded protein is CASSPTSGGAYNEQFF. The rearrangement uses TRBV7-9 and TRBJ2-1; TRBD2 aligns across 14 bases. Trimming removed 5 bases from V and 2 bases from J; junction bases left unmatched: 2. This CDR3 region has 16 residues. Germline assignment: CDR1 SEHNR and CDR2 FQNEAQ (reference sequence). Together with reference TRBV7-9 and TRBJ2-1, the CDR3 gives the full variable domain: DTGVSQNPRHKITKRGQNVTFRCDPISEHNRLYWYRQTLGQGPEFLTYFQNEAQLEKSRLLSDRFSAERPKGSFSTLEIQRTEQGDSAMYLCASSPTSGGAYNEQFFGPGTRLTVL.

The gene calls are TRBV28 and TRBJ1-6; no definite D call. V gave up 3 bases and J gave up 10 bases, with 16 bases separating them. The CDR3 extends over 15 amino acids. The germline CDR1 and CDR2 sequences are MDHEN and SYDVKM. CDR3 amino acids: CASSFLEGRRSPLHF. CDR3 bases: TGTGCCAGCAGTTTCTTGGAGGGAAGGAGGTCACCCCTCCACTTT. Based on the CDR3 plus reference TRBV28 and TRBJ1-6, the full variable domain is DVKVTQSSRYLVKRTGEKVFLECVQDMDHENMFWYRQDPGLGLRLIYFSYDVKMKEKGDIPEGYSVSREKKERFSLILESASTNQTSMYLCASSFLEGRRSPLHFGNGTRLTVT.

This clone has a count of ten or more. V is TRBV30 and J is TRBJ1-6; D gene ambiguous. The CDR3 contains 15 residues. The V end was cut by 2 bases, the J end by 6 bases, with 14 bases between. CDR1 is GTSNPN and CDR2 is SVGIG in the germline V gene (reference sequence). The CDR3 region is CAWSTMAGFNSPLHF. The CDR3 nucleotides read TGTGCCTGGAGTACCATGGCGGGCTTTAATTCACCCCTCCACTTT.

V and J are TRBV6-5 and TRBJ1-4, with TRBD1 identical over 7 bases. The CDR3 runs to 14 residues. J lost 5 bases, V lost 6 bases, and 6 bases had no gene match. Germline CDR1 reads MNHEY; CDR2 reads SVGAGI. The chain's CDR3 is CASRGGQRNEKLFF. Written as DNA, the CDR3 is TGTGCCAGCAGAGGGGGACAGCGGAATGAAAAACTGTTTTTT.